The 9 T cell receptor beta chains below were found in one sample sequenced in a study of vaccination effects on CD4 cells after COVID-19. TCRdb's table, derived via immunoSEQ multiplex PCR, lists solely in-frame clones and lacks some. Of tens of thousands of clones in the sample, around two thirds were seen once. Antigen-specific CD4+ T cells were first expanded with viral peptide pools by the ViraFEST assay and only then sequenced. Following culture for around 9 days, CD4+ T cells were isolated. PCR showed that the person got SARS-CoV-2 infection at some point between March and December 2020. Their antigens are not known. Specimen: CD4+ T cells from PBMCs cultured with HCoV-NL63 spike peptides, collected before COVID-19 vaccination. Receptors were obtained from a human donor who had a prior SARS-CoV-2 infection.

This chain connects TRBV5-1 to TRBJ2-1; TRBD2 matches at 7 bases. V lost 2 bases and J lost 4; bases outside the gene matches: 15. CDR1 and CDR2 from the germline V gene are SGHRS and YFSETQ. The CDR3 has 18 amino acids. DNA of the CDR3: TGCGCCAGCAGCTTACCGATAGCGAGGGGAGGGCCATACAATGAGCAGTTCTTC. Translating it yields CASSLPIARGGPYNEQFF.

The chain joins TRBV3-1 (or the pseudogene TRBV3-2) to TRBJ2-1; 10 positions match TRBD2. The germline CDR1 and CDR2 sequences are LGHDT and YNNKEL (reference sequence). The CDR3 is made up of 19 amino acids. J was trimmed by 6 bases and V by 1 base; bases with no gene match: 15. The CDR3 DNA sequence: TGTGCCAGCAGCCAAGTCGGGGGGCGTGATAGCGGGAGGCTCAATGAGCAGTTCTTC. Protein: CASSQVGGRDSGRLNEQFF.

CDR3 coding DNA: TGTGCCAGCACCAAGGACAGAAACTATGGCTACACCTTC. This translates into CASTKDRNYGYTF. The V call is TRBV2, the J call TRBJ1-2; D is possibly TRBD1 (6 bases). Trimming cost V 7 bases and J 2 bases, with 11 bases left between them. The CDR3 runs 13 residues. Germline V CDR1 and CDR2: SNHLY, FYNNEI.

The chain joins TRBV4-2 to TRBJ2-1; D gene unclear. CDR3 size: 13 residues. Germline CDR1 LGHNA, CDR2 YNFKEQ. The V end was cut by 3 bases, the J end by 6 bases, with 9 bases between. Here the CDR3 reads CASSHVGPNEQFF. CDR3 sequence (DNA): TGTGCCAGCAGCCACGTAGGCCCCAATGAGCAGTTCTTC.

This chain connects TRBV5-4 to TRBJ1-6; D not resolved. The ends were cut back, 0 bases at V and 2 bases at J, with 6 bases in the middle. The germline V gene encodes CDR1 SGHNT and CDR2 YYREEE (reference sequence). This CDR3 contains 15 residues. The CDR3 DNA follows: TGTGCCAGCAGCTTGGGTAGGCCCTATAATTCACCCCTCCACTTT. This codes for CASSLGRPYNSPLHF.

This rearrangement joins TRBV7-3 to TRBJ2-3, with 8 bases lining up with TRBD2. J was trimmed by 5 bases and V by 8 bases; bases with no gene match: 12. The length of the CDR3 is 15 residues. Looked up from germline, CDR1 is SGHTA and CDR2 is FQGTGA. Here the CDR3 reads CASSISAGGKDTQYF. CDR3 in DNA: TGTGCCAGCTCGATTAGCGCGGGAGGTAAAGATACGCAGTATTTT.

The chain combines TRBV6-1 with TRBJ2-7, with D perhaps being TRBD1 or TRBD2 (5 bases each). V was clipped by 4 bases and J by 2 bases, with 18 bases between them. The CDR3 loop spans 16 amino acids. Germline CDR1 is MNHNS and CDR2 is SASEGT. CDR3 DNA sequence: TGTGCCAGCAGTGGAAGGGACGGCGGCCCGGCCTACGAGCAGTACTTC. It is translated as CASSGRDGGPAYEQYF.

The chain links TRBV4-2 to TRBJ1-2; D is unresolved. Trimming removed 5 bases from V and 0 bases from J, with 13 bases in between. Germline assignment: CDR1 LGHNA and CDR2 YNFKEQ. This CDR3 spans 15 amino acids. As DNA, the CDR3 is TGTGCCAGCAGCAGGGCAGTACCGTCTAACTATGGCTACACCTTC. Amino acid sequence: CASSRAVPSNYGYTF.

The chain employs TRBV7-9 and TRBJ2-1, with 11 nucleotides matching TRBD2. V was clipped by 5 bases and J by 10 bases; unmatched bases: 7. The CDR3 is 14 amino acids. Germline-derived CDR1 and CDR2 are SEHNR and FQNEAQ (reference sequence). The CDR3 spells CASSPSGRSGEQFF. CDR3 in DNA: TGTGCCAGCAGCCCTAGCGGGAGGTCGGGAGAGCAGTTCTTC.